This passage covers 3 T cell receptor beta chains from one sample sequenced in a study of T cell responses to AZD1222 COVID-19 vaccine. Sequencing used immunoSEQ multiplex PCR; TCRdb keeps in-frame clones, though not all of them. Of about 160,000 clones in the sample, roughly 87% are singletons; the top ten hold 5.1%. Sequenced here: peripheral blood, sampled on day 0 of AZD1222 vaccination. Receptors were obtained from an adult in good health.

The chain employs TRBV5-1 and TRBJ1-2, with D maybe TRBD1 (6 bases). The CDR3 is 15 amino acids. The V and J ends lost 0 bases and 5 bases respectively, with 14 bases between them. Germline V gene data show CDR1 as SGHRS and CDR2 as YFSETQ. CDR3 region: CASSLDTGSLYGYTF. CDR3 in DNA: TGCGCCAGCAGCTTGGACACAGGGAGCCTATATGGCTACACCTTC.

The chain has TRBV7-3 and TRBJ1-1; 7 positions agree with TRBD1. The CDR3 length is 14 residues. In germline, CDR1 is SGHTA, CDR2 FQGTGA. Trimming at V came to 5 bases and at J to 1 base, leaving 4 bases not matched to a gene. The CDR3 DNA sequence: TGTGCCAGCAGCCTACAGGGGTCGAACACTGAAGCTTTCTTT. Translated: CASSLQGSNTEAFF.

The CDR3 spells CASSLPQGNSPLHF. CDR3 coding DNA: TGTGCCAGCAGTTTACCGCAGGGTAATTCACCCCTCCACTTT. This rearrangement joins TRBV28 to TRBJ1-6; possible D gene TRBD1, 5 bases. The CDR3 extends over 14 amino acids. Trimming left V 2 bases short and J 6 bases short, with 8 bases between. CDR1 is MDHEN and CDR2 is SYDVKM in the germline V gene.